Presented here are 30 T cell receptor beta chains from one specimen sequenced in a study of cytomegalovirus exposure and HLA in healthy donors. Researchers ran the PCR with 60 Vbeta and 13 Jbeta primers. Some clones are missing from TCRdb's copy, which holds only in-frame ones; the method was immunoSEQ multiplex PCR. This repertoire shows about 200,000 clones, about 78% found once; its top ten account for 3% to 4%. Sequencing was performed on PBMCs. These receptors were obtained from a male donor in good health and CMV-seronegative.

The CDR3 region has the DNA TGTGCCAGTAGTACTACATACGACAGGGCGGGGTATGGCTACACCTTC. Residues: CASSTTYDRAGYGYTF. The chain employs TRBV19 and TRBJ1-2, with 7 bases aligning to TRBD1. CDR3 length: 16 amino acids. Germline V lookup: CDR1 LNHDA, CDR2 SQIVND (reference sequence). Trimming at V came to 4 bases and at J to 5 bases, leaving 13 bases not matched to a gene.

This chain links TRBV7-3 with TRBJ2-7; maybe TRBD2 (6 bases). V was cut by 1 base and J by 1 base, with 11 bases left in between. This CDR3 has 15 residues. The germline CDR1 and CDR2 sequences are SGHTA and FQGTGA. The DNA of the CDR3 is TGTGCCAGCAGCTTAATGGCGGGACCGTCCTACGAGCAGTACTTC. Its protein is CASSLMAGPSYEQYF.

There are a few counts of this clone. The rearrangement uses TRBV5-1 and TRBJ1-1, with a tentative D call TRBD1 (5 bases). CDR3 length equals 15 residues. V was clipped by 2 bases and J by 1 base, with 12 bases between them. Germline CDR1 SGHRS, CDR2 YFSETQ. The CDR3 nucleotides read TGCGCCAGCAGCTTAGCGACAGCCCGGAACACTGAAGCTTTCTTT. This encodes CASSLATARNTEAFF.

DNA of the CDR3: TGTGCCAGTAGTAACCGACAGTCCACAGATACGCAGTATTTT. Protein: CASSNRQSTDTQYF. V usage is TRBV19 and J usage is TRBJ2-3; maybe TRBD1 (5 bases). With 4 bases removed from V and 2 bases from J, the gap between germline ends came to 10 bases. Looked up from germline, CDR1 is LNHDA and CDR2 is SQIVND (reference sequence). The CDR3 consists of 14 residues. Variable domain in full (rest from reference TRBV19 and TRBJ2-3): DGGITQSPKYLFRKEGQNVTLSCEQNLNHDAMYWYRQDPGQGLRLIYYSQIVNDFQKGDIAEGYSVSREKKESFPLTVTSAQKNPTAFYLCASSNRQSTDTQYFGPGTRLTVL.

The chain carries TRBV10-3 and TRBJ1-1; 7 bases match TRBD1. After removal of 3 bases from V and 0 bases from J, the junction contained 13 bases not matched to a gene. This CDR3 has 18 amino acids. The V gene's germline CDR1 is ENHRY and CDR2 SYGVKD. In DNA form, the CDR3 reads TGTGCCATCAGTGATCCCCAGGGGGATTACCCTATGAACACTGAAGCTTTCTTT. This sequence encodes CAISDPQGDYPMNTEAFF.

This clone was observed a handful of times. The chain carries TRBV2 and TRBJ2-1; 8 nucleotides line up with TRBD2. The V gene's germline CDR1 is SNHLY and CDR2 FYNNEI. Germline trimming cut 4 bases from V and 6 bases from J; bases unmatched to any gene: 8. The CDR3 is made up of 15 amino acids. CDR3: CASSVPSGRGNEQFF. CDR3 in DNA: TGTGCCAGCAGTGTTCCTAGCGGGCGAGGCAATGAGCAGTTCTTC.

This clone occurred once. The chain uses TRBV5-1 and TRBJ2-1, with 8 nucleotides matching TRBD2. Germline CDR1 is SGHRS and CDR2 is YFSETQ. This CDR3 has 17 amino acids. Trimming removed 1 base from V and 3 bases from J; junction bases left unmatched: 9. CDR3 DNA: TGCGCCAGCAGCTTGATGCTAACTAGCGGCAGCTACAATGAGCAGTTCTTC. It is translated as CASSLMLTSGSYNEQFF.

This clone has only a few counts. This chain uses TRBV5-6 with TRBJ2-7, with TRBD1 identical over 10 bases. Germline values: CDR1 SGHDT, CDR2 YYEEEE. The CDR3 runs to 14 residues. V shed 4 bases, J shed 9 bases, and the junction held 10 bases outside the gene matches. The CDR3 sequence is CASSVGTGESVQYF. CDR3 nucleotide sequence: TGTGCCAGCAGCGTTGGGACAGGGGAAAGCGTGCAGTACTTC.

This clone came up once. The CDR3 nucleotides are TGTGCCAGCAGCTTAGGTGGGACAGGGATCTCCTACGAGCAGTACTTC. Protein product: CASSLGGTGISYEQYF. The chain is built from TRBV7-2 and TRBJ2-7; 9 nucleotides match TRBD1. The CDR3 is made up of 16 amino acids. V dropped 1 base and J dropped 0; count of bases not matched to a gene: 4. Germline CDR1 and CDR2: SGHTA and FQGNSA.

This clone occurred once. The J gene is TRBJ2-3, the V gene TRBV11-3, with 14 positions matching TRBD2. The junction had 4 bases not matched to a gene; V was cut back by 5 bases and J by 6 bases. The length of the CDR3 is 15 residues. Germline V gene sequence: CDR1 SGHNT, CDR2 YENEEA. The CDR3 here is CASSRLAGGLDTQYF. In nucleotides, the CDR3 is TGTGCCAGCAGCCGACTAGCGGGAGGGCTTGATACGCAGTATTTT. Full variable domain (outside the CDR3, taken from reference TRBV11-3 and TRBJ2-3): EAGVVQSPRYKIIEKKQPVAFWCNPISGHNTLYWYLQNLGQGPELLIRYENEEAVDDSQLPKDRFSAERLKGVDSTLKIQPAELGDSAVYLCASSRLAGGLDTQYFGPGTRLTVL.

The chain has TRBV5-6 and TRBJ2-3, with 10 bases aligning to TRBD1. V lost 0 bases to trimming and J lost 4 bases; unmatched junction nucleotides: 2. The CDR3 length is 15 residues. Germline-derived CDR1 and CDR2 are SGHDT and YYEEEE. CDR3 loop: CASSLGDRGPDTQYF. The CDR3 bases are TGTGCCAGCAGCTTGGGGGACAGGGGTCCAGATACGCAGTATTTT. The full variable domain, rest sourced from reference TRBV5-6 and TRBJ2-3, is DAGVTQSPTHLIKTRGQQVTLRCSPKSGHDTVSWYQQALGQGPQFIFQYYEEEERQRGNFPDRFSGHQFPNYSSELNVNALLLGDSALYLCASSLGDRGPDTQYFGPGTRLTVL.

The chain links TRBV11-3 to TRBJ2-5, with 7 positions matching TRBD1. The CDR3 loop spans 15 amino acids. J was trimmed by 4 bases and V by 5 bases; bases with no gene match: 10. Looked up from germline, CDR1 is SGHNT and CDR2 is YENEEA. Written as DNA, the CDR3 is TGTGCCAGCAGCCCAAGGTCAGGGGGTAGAGAGACCCAGTACTTC. Translated, it gives CASSPRSGGRETQYF.

The chain combines TRBV19 with TRBJ2-1, with D uncertain. This CDR3 has 13 amino acids. From germline, CDR1 is LNHDA and CDR2 SQIVND (reference sequence). V lost 1 base and J lost 3, with 4 bases in between. The CDR3 region is CASSIAGYNEQFF. The DNA for the CDR3 is TGTGCCAGTAGTATAGCGGGCTACAATGAGCAGTTCTTC.

The genes are TRBV7-9 and TRBJ2-1, with TRBD1 as a possible D gene (5 bases). Per germline, CDR1 SEHNR and CDR2 FQNEAQ (reference sequence). This CDR3 comprises 16 residues. V was shortened by 3 bases and J by 10 bases, with 22 bases between the two germline ends. CDR3 coding DNA: TGTGCCAGCAGCTTTGCCCTTCGGCAAGGGGCGGAAGAGCAGTTCTTC. Translated: CASSFALRQGAEEQFF.

This clone appeared a single time. The chain has TRBV18 and TRBJ1-2; a possible D gene is TRBD1 (5 bases). CDR3 length: 15 amino acids. From germline, CDR1 is KGHSH and CDR2 LQKENI. Deletions cut 2 bases from V and 7 bases from J, with 17 bases between. Written as DNA, the CDR3 is TGTGCCAGCTCACCAGGGAGGCAGGGATGGTCTGGCTACACCTTC. This translates into CASSPGRQGWSGYTF. Full variable domain (remainder filled in from reference TRBV18 and TRBJ1-2): NAGVMQNPRHLVRRRGQEARLRCSPMKGHSHVYWYRQLPEEGLKFMVYLQKENIIDESGMPKERFSAEFPKEGPSILRIQQVVRGDSAAYFCASSPGRQGWSGYTFGSGTRLTVV.

The genes are TRBV5-4 and TRBJ2-2, with TRBD1 matching over 10 bases. CDR3 length: 14 residues. Germline CDR1 and CDR2: SGHNT and YYREEE (reference sequence). V dropped 3 bases and J dropped 8; count of bases not matched to a gene: 4. The CDR3 loop is CASSSGQGRGELFF. In DNA form, the CDR3 reads TGTGCCAGCAGCTCGGGACAGGGGCGAGGGGAGCTGTTTTTT.

V is TRBV10-2 and J is TRBJ2-3, with D possibly matching TRBD2 (6 bases). V gave up 3 bases and J gave up 5 bases, with 21 bases separating them. The CDR3 sequence is 17 residues long. Germline V CDR1 and CDR2: WSHSY, SAAADI. The CDR3 DNA follows: TGCGCCAGCAGTGATGGGCGGGCGGGAAGGTTTGGAGATACGCAGTATTTT. Translated, it gives CASSDGRAGRFGDTQYF.

Points on this clone: Other nucleotide sequences in the sample specify the same CDR3. J is TRBJ2-3 and V is TRBV5-6, with a weak D call TRBD1 (6 bases). CDR3 length equals 14 residues. Deletions cut 5 bases from V and 0 bases from J, with 10 bases between. Germline CDR1 reads SGHDT; CDR2 reads YYEEEE. DNA of the CDR3: TGTGCCAGCAGTTTAGGACAGAGCACAGATACGCAGTATTTT. This sequence encodes CASSLGQSTDTQYF.

The V call is TRBV5-1, the J call TRBJ2-3; tentative D call: TRBD1 (6 bases). The CDR3 consists of 14 residues. Germline values: CDR1 SGHRS, CDR2 YFSETQ. The germline V and J ends were trimmed by 2 bases and 2 bases, with 9 bases remaining between them. CDR3 in amino acids: CASSLRQDTDTQYF. CDR3 nucleotides: TGCGCCAGCAGCTTACGACAGGACACAGATACGCAGTATTTT.

This clone came up once. The chain employs TRBV4-2 and TRBJ2-4; D perhaps matches TRBD2 (6 bases). Germline CDR1 is LGHNA and CDR2 is YNFKEQ. The CDR3 runs 13 residues. The V gene lost 4 bases and the J gene lost 8 bases, with 12 bases spanning the gap. The CDR3 loop is CASSRGTVDIQYF. The DNA of the CDR3 is TGTGCCAGCAGCCGAGGGACTGTAGACATTCAGTACTTC.

The chain couples TRBV7-3 to TRBJ1-1; TRBD1 agrees at 7 bases. CDR1 SGHTA and CDR2 FQGTGA come from the germline V gene. The J segment lost 1 base and the V segment lost 4 bases, leaving 3 bases of the junction unmatched. This CDR3 is built from 14 residues. CDR3: CASSSGTENTEAFF. Here the CDR3 DNA reads TGTGCCAGCAGCTCTGGGACAGAGAACACTGAAGCTTTCTTT. Variable domain in full (rest from reference TRBV7-3 and TRBJ1-1): GAGVSQTPSNKVTEKGKYVELRCDPISGHTALYWYRQSLGQGPEFLIYFQGTGAADDSGLPNDRFFAVRPEGSVSTLKIQRTERGDSAVYLCASSSGTENTEAFFGQGTRLTVV.

The chain employs TRBV18 and TRBJ2-3, with D possibly being TRBD1 (5 bases). From germline, CDR1 is KGHSH and CDR2 LQKENI. Trimming took off 6 bases at V and 3 bases at J, with 16 bases between the two ends. The CDR3 has 15 amino acids. The CDR3 loop reads CASSPLGAKTDTQYF. The CDR3 DNA reads as TGTGCCAGCTCGCCTCTAGGGGCGAAGACAGATACGCAGTATTTT.

This rearrangement joins TRBV10-1 to TRBJ2-3; maybe TRBD1 (6 bases). V shed 3 bases and J shed 3 bases, with 13 bases lying between them. The V gene's germline CDR1 is WNHNN and CDR2 SYGVQD (reference sequence). The CDR3 has 15 amino acids. The CDR3 DNA sequence: TGCGCCAGCAGTGAAATAGGACAGAAAACAGATACGCAGTATTTT. Translated, it gives CASSEIGQKTDTQYF.

This clone was detected only a few times. The chain recombines TRBV28 with TRBJ1-4; D unresolved. CDR1 and CDR2 (germline): MDHEN, SYDVKM. The CDR3 covers 15 residues. Between the trimmed V and J ends, which lost 4 bases and 0 bases, there was a span of 9 bases. In DNA, the CDR3 is TGTGCCAGCAGTTACCTCGGGGCAACTAATGAAAAACTGTTTTTT. It specifies CASSYLGATNEKLFF.

The chain joins TRBV28 to TRBJ2-6, with a tentative D call TRBD1 (6 bases). The germline V gene encodes CDR1 MDHEN and CDR2 SYDVKM. CDR3 length: 14 amino acids. Trimming stripped 5 bases from V and 4 bases from J, with 9 bases between. The CDR3 loop reads CASSAGTGANVLTF. The CDR3 nucleotides are TGTGCCAGCAGTGCCGGGACAGGGGCCAACGTCCTGACTTTC.

CDR3 DNA sequence: TGTGCCAGCAGCGTTAGCGGGAGGGGGGGGGATGAGCAGTTCTTC. It encodes CASSVSGRGGDEQFF. The chain links TRBV7-9 to TRBJ2-1, with TRBD2 matching over 11 bases. Germline trimming cut 5 bases from V and 8 bases from J; bases unmatched to any gene: 8. The CDR3 length is 15 residues. Germline values: CDR1 SEHNR, CDR2 FQNEAQ (reference sequence).

With respect to this clone: Germline is not matched at one junction end, which may reflect a read error. This chain's CDR3 is CSSTRTGAEAFF. CDR3 bases: TGTTCCAGCACCAGGACAGGCGCTGAAGCTTTCTTT. This rearrangement joins TRBV7-9 to TRBJ1-1; 7 nucleotides align to TRBD1. Germline-derived CDR1 and CDR2 are SEHNR and FQNEAQ (reference sequence). The CDR3 covers 12 residues.

The chain combines TRBV19 with TRBJ2-2; D is unclear. The germline V gene encodes CDR1 LNHDA and CDR2 SQIVND (reference sequence). The CDR3 is 13 amino acids. Trimming shortened V by 9 bases and J by 0 bases, and 8 bases separated the two germline ends. For the CDR3, the DNA is TGTGCCAGCCGGCTAGCGAACACCGGGGAGCTGTTTTTT. Amino acid sequence: CASRLANTGELFF.

This clone was seen only once. The chain recombines TRBV6-5 with TRBJ1-1; 9 bases fit TRBD1. CDR3 length: 14 residues. Losses at the gene ends were 2 bases for V and 5 bases for J; bases not matched to a gene: 3. The V gene's germline CDR1 is MNHEY and CDR2 SVGAGI. The CDR3: CASSYGTGWTEAFF. The CDR3, as DNA: TGTGCCAGCAGTTACGGGACAGGGTGGACTGAAGCTTTCTTT.

The chain recombines TRBV18 with TRBJ2-6; D not certain. The ends were cut back, 2 bases at V and 2 bases at J, with 7 bases in the middle. The CDR3 runs to 15 residues. Germline V gene data show CDR1 as KGHSH and CDR2 as LQKENI. CDR3 in DNA: TGTGCCAGCTCACCAGCCGGAGCTGGGGCCAACGTCCTGACTTTC. It codes for CASSPAGAGANVLTF.